This TCR beta chain was profiled in a study of neurological immune-mediated disorders (dated by TCRdb to the late 2010s). Broadly, across the study: Among the 35 or so multiple sclerosis patients, approximately 30 had relapsing-remitting MS and 3 had secondary progressive MS. Using UMI-based sequencing, the study compared peripheral blood TCR-beta repertoires from patients with HTLV-I-associated myelopathy (HAM/TSP), patients with multiple sclerosis, and healthy controls. The roughly 100 TCR-beta libraries covered PBMC samples along with longitudinal samples, technical triplicates, and paired sorted CD4+ and CD8+ T-cell subsets. The cohort comprised 65 to 75 subjects: roughly 15 HAM/TSP patients, some 34 multiple sclerosis patients and some 20 healthy controls.

cDNA synthesis used template-switch 5'RACE with a primer carrying a 10-nucleotide random unique molecular identifier tagging each TCR transcript. Each sequencing run produced over 160 million TCR-beta sequences covering 15-18 subjects. The RNeasy kit was used for extraction of total RNA. TCR-beta VDJ regions were amplified with primers for the TCR constant region and the 5'RACE anchor, using the KAPA Real-time Library Amplification kit. Sample indexes and Illumina adaptors were added in a first PCR, and a second PCR then increased library yield. The roughly 650 bp TCR product was size-selected on a 2% E-gel SizeSelection system after Ampure bead purification. Before pooling, library quality was checked on a Bioanalyzer, concentration was measured with Qubit, and libraries were quantified with the Kapa Library Quantification kit. An Illumina HiSeq 2500 sequenced the libraries paired-end 2 x 150 bp. To increase sequence diversity, about 25-31% phiX was spiked into each library pool. The paper's processing steps were these. The quality-filtered reads were processed with the UMI-based MiGEC pipeline, whose error correction step removed more than 80% of the raw TCR sequences. IMGT germline references were used for aligning VDJ genes, and each clonotype was defined as a unique CDR3 amino acid sequence together with its V-J genes. Clonal expansion, Shannon diversity, and CDR3 relatedness (CalcPairwiseDistances, ClusterSamples) were evaluated with VDJtools, and phylogenetic trees were built with CLCbio workbench. Expanded clones were defined as having at least 8 unique UMIs, based on coefficient-of-variation modelling across technical triplicates. TCRdb applied fastp at Q25 and MiXCR to the public reads, then kept only in-frame beta chains. Identical CDR3 proteins give one entry, which carries the most common genes and DNA. TCRdb, not the original authors, processed these V and J calls. The sample yields tens of thousands of distinct CDR3 sequences; over 2% were counted once. Of the sample, approximately 2.4% falls within the top ten clones.

Summary of the overall study and its limitations: No identical CDR3 amino acid sequences were shared among expanded clones across subjects, suggesting private TCR-beta repertoires in all groups. No association of the MS cluster with clinical or MRI features was observed, and the need for larger cohorts was stated by the authors. TCR clonal expansion was greatest in HAM/TSP patients and smallest in MS patients, who ranked below even healthy controls. In phylogenetic analysis, the repertoires of 18 of 34 MS patients grouped into a cluster of related CDR3 sequences, which suggests a possible signature at the repertoire level.

Sequences SGHRS (CDR1) and YFSETQ (CDR2) are obtained from the germline V gene. At the junction V is shortened by 0 bases and J by 0 bases, with 12 bases in between. The cysteine opens and the phenylalanine closes a CDR3 of 17 amino acids. The only DNA kept is the CDR3, 51 bases in frame from the first base. For the unsorted PBMC libraries, 2 million PBMCs were stored in RNAlater at -80 degrees C until RNA extraction and were used to generate the libraries. Multiple sclerosis patients were enrolled in a US clinical protocol under which disease progression was evaluated by magnetic resonance imaging. Peripheral blood underwent Ficoll-Hypaque density gradient centrifugation to isolate PBMCs, which were then cryopreserved in liquid nitrogen. At least ten counts were recorded for this clonotype. Its specific antigen is unknown. No base-level quality is on record; no much larger clone is a single base apart.

This clonotype was sampled from a man between 50 and 59 years old with multiple sclerosis. The sample comprised PBMCs. The sequence links TRBV5-1 to TRBJ1-4; the D gene is not confidently resolved. In nucleotides, the sequence is TGCGCCAGCAGCTTGGAGAGGCAGGCTACAACTAATGAAAAACTGTTTTTT. Protein translation: CASSLERQATTNEKLFF. Extended through the reference TRBV5-1 and TRBJ1-4 proteins, this CDR3 yields the full variable domain: KAGVTQTPRYLIKTRGQQVTLSCSPISGHRSVSWYQQTPGQGLQFLFEYFSETQRNKGNFPGRFSGRQFSNSRSEMNVSTLELGDSALYLCASSLERQATTNEKLFFGSGTQLSVL.